The next 5 T cell receptor beta chains were all read from a single sample in a study of blood T cell repertoires in COVID-19. The repertoire was sequenced with immunoSEQ multiplex PCR; TCRdb's copy has only in-frame clones and lacks some. This table holds 20,000 to 30,000 clones, roughly three quarters found once. What was sequenced was peripheral blood. These receptors all stem from a man of 80 years or more with active or convalescent COVID-19.

V is TRBV28 and J is TRBJ2-1, with TRBD2 as a possible D gene (6 bases). Germline CDR1 reads MDHEN; CDR2 reads SYDVKM. The CDR3 runs 14 residues. The V end lost 3 bases, the J end lost 7 bases, and 13 bases lay between the germline ends. Written as DNA, the CDR3 is TGTGCCAGCAGTTTCGGGGGAGTGCAGAATGAGCAGTTCTTC. It codes for CASSFGGVQNEQFF.

The chain uses TRBV5-1 and TRBJ1-4; possible D gene TRBD1, 5 bases. V lost 0 bases and J 0 bases, leaving 6 bases between the germline ends. This CDR3 spans 15 amino acids. In germline, CDR1 is SGHRS, CDR2 YFSETQ. CDR3 loop: CASSLVGATNEKLFF. The CDR3, as DNA: TGCGCCAGCAGCTTGGTAGGGGCAACTAATGAAAAACTGTTTTTT.

The CDR3 DNA follows: TGTGCCAGCAGCTTCACCGGCGGCGATTCACCCCTCCACTTT. Translation: CASSFTGGDSPLHF. The chain employs TRBV25-1 and TRBJ1-6, with D hard to call. The CDR3 has 14 residues. The germline V gene has CDR1 MGHDK and CDR2 SYGVNS. The V end lost 6 bases, the J end lost 8 bases, and 14 bases lay between the germline ends.

The CDR3 bases are TGTGCCAGCAGGGCCGGGACAGGGTCCCAAGAGACCCAGTACTTC. The encoded protein is CASRAGTGSQETQYF. J is TRBJ2-5 and V is TRBV6-5; TRBD1 aligns across 9 bases. The CDR3 runs 15 residues. Trimming cost V 6 bases and J 1 base; bases outside gene matches: 6. Germline V gene lookup returns CDR1 MNHEY and CDR2 SVGAGI.

This chain connects TRBV18 to TRBJ2-3, with unresolved D. The CDR3 sequence is 11 residues long. The V and J ends lost 6 bases and 4 bases respectively, with 5 bases between them. The germline V gene encodes CDR1 KGHSH and CDR2 LQKENI. The CDR3 protein is CASSGSDTQYF. In DNA form, the CDR3 reads TGTGCCAGCTCCGGGTCAGATACGCAGTATTTT.